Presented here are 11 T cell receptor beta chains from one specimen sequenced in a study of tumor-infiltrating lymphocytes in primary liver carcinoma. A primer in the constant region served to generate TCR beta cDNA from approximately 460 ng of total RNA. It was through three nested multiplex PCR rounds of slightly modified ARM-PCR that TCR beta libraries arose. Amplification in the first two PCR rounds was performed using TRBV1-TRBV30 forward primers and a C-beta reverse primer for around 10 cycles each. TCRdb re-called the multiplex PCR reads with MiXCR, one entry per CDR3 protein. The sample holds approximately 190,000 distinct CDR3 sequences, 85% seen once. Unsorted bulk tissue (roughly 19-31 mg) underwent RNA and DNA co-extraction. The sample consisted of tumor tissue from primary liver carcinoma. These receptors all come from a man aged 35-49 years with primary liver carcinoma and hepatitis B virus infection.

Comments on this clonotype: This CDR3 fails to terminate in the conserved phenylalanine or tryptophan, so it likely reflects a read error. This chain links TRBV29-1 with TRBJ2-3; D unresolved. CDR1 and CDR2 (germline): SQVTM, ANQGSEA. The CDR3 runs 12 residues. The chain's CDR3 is CSVETQGDTQYY. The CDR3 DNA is TGCAGCGTTGAGACTCAAGGAGATACACAGTATTAT.

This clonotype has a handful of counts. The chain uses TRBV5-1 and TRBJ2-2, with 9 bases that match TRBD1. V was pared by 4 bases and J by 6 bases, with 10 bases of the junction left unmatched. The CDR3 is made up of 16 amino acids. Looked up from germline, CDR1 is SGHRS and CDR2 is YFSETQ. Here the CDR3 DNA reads TGCGCCAGCAGCCCGACCTTACAGGGGGCCTCCGGGGAGCTGTTTTTT. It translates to CASSPTLQGASGELFF.

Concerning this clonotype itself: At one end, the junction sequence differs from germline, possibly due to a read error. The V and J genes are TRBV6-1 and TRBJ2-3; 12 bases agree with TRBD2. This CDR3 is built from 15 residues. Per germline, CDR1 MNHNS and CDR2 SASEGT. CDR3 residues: CAGSDLAGGRDTQYF. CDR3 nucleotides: TGTGCCGGCAGTGATCTAGCGGGAGGGAGAGATACGCAGTATTTT.

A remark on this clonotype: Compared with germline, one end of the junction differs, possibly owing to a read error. This CDR3 reads CASSEQGVAGANVLTF. The CDR3 DNA sequence: TGTGCCAGCAGTGAGCAGGGTGTGGCTGGGGCCAATGTCCTAACTTTC. This chain connects TRBV6-1 to TRBJ2-6, with D perhaps TRBD1 (5 bases). This CDR3 has 16 amino acids. Germline CDR1 reads MNHNS; CDR2 reads SASEGT.

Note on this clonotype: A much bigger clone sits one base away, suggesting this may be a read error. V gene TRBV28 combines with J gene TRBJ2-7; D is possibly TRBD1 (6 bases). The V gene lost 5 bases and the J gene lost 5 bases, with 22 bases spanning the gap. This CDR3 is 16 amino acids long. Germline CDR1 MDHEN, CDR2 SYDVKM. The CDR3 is CASSHRVNLGKDEQYF. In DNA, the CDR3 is TGTGCCAGCAGTCACAGGGTAAATCTAGGTAAAGACGAGCAGTACTTC.

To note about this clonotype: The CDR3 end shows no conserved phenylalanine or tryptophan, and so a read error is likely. This CDR3 is CASSQDRGQSRNSPLHS. DNA of the CDR3: TGCGCCAGCAGCCAAGATCGGGGACAGAGCCGGAATTCACCCCTCCACTCT. The V call is TRBV4-3, the J call TRBJ1-6, with TRBD1 matching 7 bases. Germline CDR1 LGHNA, CDR2 YSLEER. The junction had 9 bases not matched to a gene; V was cut back by 0 bases and J by 7 bases. The CDR3 is made up of 17 amino acids.

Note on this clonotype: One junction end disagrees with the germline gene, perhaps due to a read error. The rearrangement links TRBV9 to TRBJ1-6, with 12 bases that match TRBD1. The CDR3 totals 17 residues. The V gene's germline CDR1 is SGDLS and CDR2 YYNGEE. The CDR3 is CASSVSGQGADNSRLHF. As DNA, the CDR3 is TGTGCCAGCAGCGTGTCGGGACAGGGGGCCGACAATTCACGCCTCCACTTT.

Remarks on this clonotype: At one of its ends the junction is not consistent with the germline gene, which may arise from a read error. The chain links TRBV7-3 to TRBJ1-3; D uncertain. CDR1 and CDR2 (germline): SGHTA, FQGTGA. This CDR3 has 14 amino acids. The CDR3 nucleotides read TGCGCCAGCAGCTTAGGGAGCTCTGGAAACACCATATATTTT. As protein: CASSLGSSGNTIYF.

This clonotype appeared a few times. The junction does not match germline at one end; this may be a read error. The CDR3 DNA sequence: TGTGTCAGCAGCTCTTACAGGGGAACCATTGCCAAAAACATTCAGTACTTC. Amino acid sequence: CVSSSYRGTIAKNIQYF. The chain is built from TRBV7-2 and TRBJ2-4; 7 nucleotides line up with TRBD1. CDR3 length: 17 residues. The germline V gene has CDR1 SGHTA and CDR2 FQGNSA.

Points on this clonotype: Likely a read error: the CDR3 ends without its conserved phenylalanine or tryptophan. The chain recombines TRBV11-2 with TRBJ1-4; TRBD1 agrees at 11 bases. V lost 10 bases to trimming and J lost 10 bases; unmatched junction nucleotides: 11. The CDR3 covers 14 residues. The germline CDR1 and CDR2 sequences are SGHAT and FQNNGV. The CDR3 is CANSLGQGAGKLFV. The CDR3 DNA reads TGTGCCAATAGCCTCGGACAGGGGGCGGGAAAACTGTTTGTT.

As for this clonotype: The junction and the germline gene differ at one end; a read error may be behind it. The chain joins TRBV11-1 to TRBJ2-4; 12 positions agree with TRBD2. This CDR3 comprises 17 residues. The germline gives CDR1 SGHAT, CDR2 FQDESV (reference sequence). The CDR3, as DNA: TGTACCAGCAGGTCTCCCAGGACTAGCGGGACCAAAAACATTCAGTACTTC. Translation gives CTSRSPRTSGTKNIQYF.